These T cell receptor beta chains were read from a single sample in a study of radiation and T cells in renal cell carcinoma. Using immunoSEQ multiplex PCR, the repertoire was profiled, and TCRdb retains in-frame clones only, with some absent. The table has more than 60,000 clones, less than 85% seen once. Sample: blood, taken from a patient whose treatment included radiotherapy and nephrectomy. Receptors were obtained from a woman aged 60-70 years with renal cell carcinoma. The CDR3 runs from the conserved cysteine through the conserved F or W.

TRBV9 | CASSASDRQYQETQYF
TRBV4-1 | CASSQLEGYEQYF
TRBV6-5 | CASGSGEQYF
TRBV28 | CASSFSSSYNSPLHF
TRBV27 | CASSSRAAESTDTQYF
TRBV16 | CASSPTGGPEGGYTF
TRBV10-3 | CAISESRGYVAQYF
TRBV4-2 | CASSQGQAWDTQYF
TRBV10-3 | CAISESDGTYGYTF
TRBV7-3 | CASSLLHRPNTGELFF
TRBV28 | CASRGGGIGIQYYTF
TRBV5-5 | CASSGANYGRSGYTF
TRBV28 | CASWRGDGSYEQYF
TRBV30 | CAWSARQVVNEKLFF
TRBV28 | CASSLLQGAFRNTIYF
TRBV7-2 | CASSLGRDNEQFF
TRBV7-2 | CASSLDRGIETQYF
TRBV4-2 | CASSQEDGNGDTIYF
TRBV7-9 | CASSPHTTEPIYEQYF
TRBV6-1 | CASSWGGDNEQFF
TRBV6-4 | CASSDSSENTGELFF
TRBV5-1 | CASSFPNTEAFF
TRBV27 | CASSLLGGYEQYF
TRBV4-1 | CASSPRALVGGISYNEQFF
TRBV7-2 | CASSVYGQGDYEQYF
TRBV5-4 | CASSLVGETQYF
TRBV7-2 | CASSLAAQNTEAFF
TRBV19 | CASSMGGHEQYF
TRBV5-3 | CARSSAGKKAFF
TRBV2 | CASTIRNTEAFF
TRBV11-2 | CASSFPMRANEKLFF
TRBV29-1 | CSVWYEGELFF
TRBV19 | CASSIGRNTEAFF
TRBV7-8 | CASSISGTGVEQYF
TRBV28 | CASSLYWGPSTEAFF
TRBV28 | CASSLAIYEQYF
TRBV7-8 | CASSLDRRNTEAFF
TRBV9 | CASSVTTSGGSYNEQFF
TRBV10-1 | CASSESSGGYNEQFF
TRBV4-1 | CAGSPGQASGANVLTF
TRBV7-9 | CASSRPNGLSRSYEQYF
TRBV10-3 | CAISDRLAGGTGELFF
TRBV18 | CASSPEKGGGYGYTF
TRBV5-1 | CASSLVSGSTKQYF